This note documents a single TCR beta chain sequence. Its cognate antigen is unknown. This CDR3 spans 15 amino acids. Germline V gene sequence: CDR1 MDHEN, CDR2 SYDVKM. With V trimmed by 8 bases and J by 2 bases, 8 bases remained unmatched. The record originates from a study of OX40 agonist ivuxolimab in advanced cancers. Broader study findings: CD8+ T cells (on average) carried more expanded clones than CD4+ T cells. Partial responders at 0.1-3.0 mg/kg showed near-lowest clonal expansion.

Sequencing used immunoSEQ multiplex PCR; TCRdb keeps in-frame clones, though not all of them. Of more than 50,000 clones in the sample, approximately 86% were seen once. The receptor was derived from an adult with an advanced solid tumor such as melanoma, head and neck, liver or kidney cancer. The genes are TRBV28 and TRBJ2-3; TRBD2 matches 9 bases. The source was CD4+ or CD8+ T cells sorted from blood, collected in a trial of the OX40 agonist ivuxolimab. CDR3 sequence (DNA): TGTGCCAGCGGGCCTAGCGGGATTCTCACAGATACGCAGTATTTT. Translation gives CASGPSGILTDTQYF.